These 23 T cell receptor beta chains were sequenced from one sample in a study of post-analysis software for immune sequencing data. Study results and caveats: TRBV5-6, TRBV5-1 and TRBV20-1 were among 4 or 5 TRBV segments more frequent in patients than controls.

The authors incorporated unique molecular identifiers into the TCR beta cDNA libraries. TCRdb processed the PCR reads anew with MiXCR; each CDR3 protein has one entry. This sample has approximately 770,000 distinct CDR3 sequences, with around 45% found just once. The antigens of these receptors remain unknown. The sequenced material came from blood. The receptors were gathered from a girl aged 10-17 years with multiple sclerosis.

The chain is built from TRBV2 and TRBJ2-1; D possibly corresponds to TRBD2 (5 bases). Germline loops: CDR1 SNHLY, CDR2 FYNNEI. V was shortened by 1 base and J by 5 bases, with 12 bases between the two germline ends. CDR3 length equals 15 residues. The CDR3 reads CASSEGTYNNNEQFF. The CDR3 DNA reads TGTGCCAGCAGTGAAGGGACTTATAATAACAATGAGCAGTTCTTC.

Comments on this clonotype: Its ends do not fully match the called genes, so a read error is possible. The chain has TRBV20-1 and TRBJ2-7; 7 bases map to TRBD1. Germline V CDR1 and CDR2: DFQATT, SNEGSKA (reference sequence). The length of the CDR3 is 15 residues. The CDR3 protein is CSASPNRGFLYEQYF. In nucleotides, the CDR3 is TGCAGTGCTAGTCCCAACAGGGGATTCCTCTACGAACAGTACTTC.

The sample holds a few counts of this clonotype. As DNA, the CDR3 is TGTGCCAGCAGTTCCTTAGCGAGCTCCTACAATGAGCAGTTCTTC. It is translated as CASSSLASSYNEQFF. This rearrangement joins TRBV27 to TRBJ2-1, with D perhaps TRBD2 (5 bases). Germline-derived CDR1 and CDR2 are MNHEY and SMNVEV (reference sequence). The CDR3 sequence is 15 residues long. The V end was cut by 4 bases, the J end by 0 bases, with 10 bases between.

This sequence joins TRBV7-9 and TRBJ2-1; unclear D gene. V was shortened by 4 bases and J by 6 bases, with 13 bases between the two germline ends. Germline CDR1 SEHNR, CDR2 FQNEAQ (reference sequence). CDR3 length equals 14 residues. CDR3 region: CASSSGSRPNEQFF. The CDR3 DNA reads TGTGCCAGCAGCTCCGGATCCCGGCCCAATGAGCAGTTCTTC.

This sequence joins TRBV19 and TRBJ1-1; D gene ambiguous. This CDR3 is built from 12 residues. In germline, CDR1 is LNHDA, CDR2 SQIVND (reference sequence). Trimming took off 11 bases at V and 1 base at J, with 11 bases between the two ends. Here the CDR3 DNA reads TGTGCCTGTCGGGAGGGGAACACTGAAGCTTTCTTT. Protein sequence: CACREGNTEAFF.

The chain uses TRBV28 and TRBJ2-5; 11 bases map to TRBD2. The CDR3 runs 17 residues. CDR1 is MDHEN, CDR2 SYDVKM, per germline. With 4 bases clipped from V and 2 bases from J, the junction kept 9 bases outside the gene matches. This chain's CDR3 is CASSSGRGLAVQETQYF. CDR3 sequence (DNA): TGTGCCAGCAGTTCGGGGAGGGGACTAGCGGTACAAGAGACCCAGTACTTC.

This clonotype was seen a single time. The CDR3 DNA sequence: TGCAGTGCTTCAGCCCTAAGCTCCTACGAGCAGTACTTC. This translates into CSASALSSYEQYF. The gene calls are TRBV20-1 and TRBJ2-7; D is undetermined. CDR1 DFQATT and CDR2 SNEGSKA come from the germline V gene (reference sequence). The CDR3 loop spans 13 amino acids. With 5 bases removed from V and 0 bases from J, the gap between germline ends came to 11 bases.

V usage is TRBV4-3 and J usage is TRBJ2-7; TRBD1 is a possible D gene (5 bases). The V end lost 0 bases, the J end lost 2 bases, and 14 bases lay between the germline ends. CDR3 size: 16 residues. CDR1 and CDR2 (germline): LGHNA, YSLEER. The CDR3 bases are TGCGCCAGCAGCCAAGACCCCAGGGCACCCACCTACGAGCAGTACTTC. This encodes CASSQDPRAPTYEQYF.

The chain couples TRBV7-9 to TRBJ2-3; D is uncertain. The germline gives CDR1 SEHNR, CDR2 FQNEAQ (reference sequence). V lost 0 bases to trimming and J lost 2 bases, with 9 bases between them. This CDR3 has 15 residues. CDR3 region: CASSLAGFNTDTQYF. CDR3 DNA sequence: TGTGCCAGCAGCTTAGCCGGATTTAACACAGATACGCAGTATTTT.

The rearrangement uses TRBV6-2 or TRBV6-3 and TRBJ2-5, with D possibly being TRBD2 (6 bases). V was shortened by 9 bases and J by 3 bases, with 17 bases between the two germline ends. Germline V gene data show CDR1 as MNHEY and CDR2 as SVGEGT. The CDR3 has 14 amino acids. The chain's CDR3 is CASTILGGEETQYF. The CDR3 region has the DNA TGTGCCAGTACCATACTTGGCGGGGAAGAGACCCAGTACTTC.

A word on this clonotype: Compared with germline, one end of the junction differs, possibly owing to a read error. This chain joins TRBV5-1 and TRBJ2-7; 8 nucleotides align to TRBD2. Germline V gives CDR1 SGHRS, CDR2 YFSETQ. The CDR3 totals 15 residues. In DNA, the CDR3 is TGCACCAGCAGCTTGGAGCGGGAGACTAGCTACGAGCAGTATTTC. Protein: CTSSLERETSYEQYF.

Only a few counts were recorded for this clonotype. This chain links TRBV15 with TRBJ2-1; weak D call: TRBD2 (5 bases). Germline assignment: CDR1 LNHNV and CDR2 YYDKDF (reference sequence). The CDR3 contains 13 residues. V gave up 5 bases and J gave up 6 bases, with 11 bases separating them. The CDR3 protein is CATSGLTPNEQFF. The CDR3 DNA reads TGTGCCACCAGCGGACTGACCCCCAATGAGCAGTTCTTC.

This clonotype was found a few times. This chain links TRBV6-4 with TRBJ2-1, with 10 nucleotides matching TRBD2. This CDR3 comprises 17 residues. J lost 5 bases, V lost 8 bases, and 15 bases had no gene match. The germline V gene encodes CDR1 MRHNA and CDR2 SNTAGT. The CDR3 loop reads CASDEWGTSAGDNEQFF. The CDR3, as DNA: TGTGCCAGCGATGAGTGGGGGACTAGCGCCGGGGACAATGAGCAGTTCTTC.

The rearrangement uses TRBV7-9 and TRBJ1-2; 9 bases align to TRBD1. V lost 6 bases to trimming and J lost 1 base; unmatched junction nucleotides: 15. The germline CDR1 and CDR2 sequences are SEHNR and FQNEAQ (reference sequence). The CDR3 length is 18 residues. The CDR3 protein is CASRLERTGEGLNYGYTF. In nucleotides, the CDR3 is TGTGCCAGCAGACTCGAAAGGACAGGGGAGGGCCTTAACTATGGCTACACCTTC.

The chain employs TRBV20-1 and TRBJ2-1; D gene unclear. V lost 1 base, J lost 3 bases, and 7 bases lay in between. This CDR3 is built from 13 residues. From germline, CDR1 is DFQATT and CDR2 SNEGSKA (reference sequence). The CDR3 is CSARGIGYNEQFF. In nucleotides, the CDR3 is TGCAGTGCTAGAGGAATCGGCTACAATGAGCAGTTCTTC.

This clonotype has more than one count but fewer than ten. In DNA form, the CDR3 reads TGCAGCGTTAAACTAGGTCCTGAGACCCAGTACTTC. Protein: CSVKLGPETQYF. This rearrangement joins TRBV29-1 to TRBJ2-5; the D gene is possibly TRBD2 (5 bases). Germline V gives CDR1 SQVTM, CDR2 ANQGSEA. CDR3 length: 12 residues. Trimming removed 5 bases from V and 5 bases from J, with 12 bases in between.

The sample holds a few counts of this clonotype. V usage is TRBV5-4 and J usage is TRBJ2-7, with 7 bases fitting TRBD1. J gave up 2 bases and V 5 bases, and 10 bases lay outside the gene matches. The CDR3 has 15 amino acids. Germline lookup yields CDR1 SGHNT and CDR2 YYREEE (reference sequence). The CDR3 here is CASRPDPGQPYEQYF. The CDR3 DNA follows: TGTGCCAGCAGACCCGATCCGGGACAGCCCTACGAGCAGTACTTC.

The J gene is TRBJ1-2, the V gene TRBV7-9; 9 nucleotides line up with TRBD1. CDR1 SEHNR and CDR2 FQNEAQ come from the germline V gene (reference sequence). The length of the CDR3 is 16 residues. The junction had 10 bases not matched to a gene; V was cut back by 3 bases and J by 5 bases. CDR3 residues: CASSFKQGANHYGYTF. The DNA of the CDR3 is TGTGCCAGCAGCTTTAAACAGGGGGCGAATCATTATGGCTACACCTTC.

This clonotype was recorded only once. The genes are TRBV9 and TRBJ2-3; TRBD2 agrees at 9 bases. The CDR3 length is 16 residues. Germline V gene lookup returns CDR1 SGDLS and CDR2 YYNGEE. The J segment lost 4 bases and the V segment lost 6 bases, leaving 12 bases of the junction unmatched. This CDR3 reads CASTRGASGIPDTQYF. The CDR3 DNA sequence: TGTGCCAGCACCCGGGGGGCTAGCGGGATTCCAGATACGCAGTATTTT.

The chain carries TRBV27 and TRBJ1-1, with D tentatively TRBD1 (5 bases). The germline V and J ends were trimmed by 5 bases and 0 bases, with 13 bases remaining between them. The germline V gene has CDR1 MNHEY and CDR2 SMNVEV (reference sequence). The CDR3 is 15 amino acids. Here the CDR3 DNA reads TGTGCCAGCAGTCGGGGCCTGGGCATGAACACTGAAGCTTTCTTT. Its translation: CASSRGLGMNTEAFF.

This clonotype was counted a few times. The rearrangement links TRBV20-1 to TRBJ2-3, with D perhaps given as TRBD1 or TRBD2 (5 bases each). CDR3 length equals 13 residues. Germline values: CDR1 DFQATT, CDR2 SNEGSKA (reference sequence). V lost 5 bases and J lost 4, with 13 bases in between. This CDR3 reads CSARDPRADTQYF. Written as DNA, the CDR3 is TGCAGTGCTCGGGACCCGAGGGCAGATACGCAGTATTTT.

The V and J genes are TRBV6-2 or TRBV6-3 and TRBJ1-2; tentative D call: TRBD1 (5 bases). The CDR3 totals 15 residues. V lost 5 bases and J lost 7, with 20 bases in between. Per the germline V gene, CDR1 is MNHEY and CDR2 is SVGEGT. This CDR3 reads CASSPGYWGARGYTF. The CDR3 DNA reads TGTGCCAGCAGTCCAGGGTATTGGGGCGCGCGTGGCTACACCTTC.

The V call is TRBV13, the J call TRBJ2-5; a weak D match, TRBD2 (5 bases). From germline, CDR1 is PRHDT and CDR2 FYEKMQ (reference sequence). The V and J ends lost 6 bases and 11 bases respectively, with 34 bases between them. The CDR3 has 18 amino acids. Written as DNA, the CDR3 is TGTGCCAGCAGTTCAATCACGGAGGAGCTTTCTAGCTACGGGGAGCAGTACTTC. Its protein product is CASSSITEELSSYGEQYF.